The 25 T cell receptor beta chains in this list originate from one sample, sequenced in a study of control samples from healthy donors and cancer patients. Repertoires were generated with immunoSEQ multiplex PCR, while TCRdb's copy carries only in-frame clones and drops some. The sample holds some 70,000 clones, around 80% seen once. Sequenced input: blood. These receptors came from a man aged 55-75 years in good health.

This chain links TRBV11-3 with TRBJ2-3; D is unresolved. Trimming shortened V by 0 bases and J by 8 bases, and 9 bases separated the two germline ends. The length of the CDR3 is 13 residues. Germline V gives CDR1 SGHNT, CDR2 YENEEA. CDR3 protein: CASSLDESGTQYF. The DNA of the CDR3 is TGTGCCAGCAGCTTAGATGAGAGTGGTACGCAGTATTTT.

The genes are TRBV13 and TRBJ2-7, with D possibly TRBD1 on 5 matching bases. Germline V gene lookup returns CDR1 PRHDT and CDR2 FYEKMQ (reference sequence). The length of the CDR3 is 16 residues. V was cut by 4 bases and J by 5 bases, with 21 bases left in between. Written as DNA, the CDR3 is TGTGCCAGCAGCTCGGACCGATCCCAGGGATCCGACGAGCAGTACTTC. Protein: CASSSDRSQGSDEQYF.

The V gene is TRBV10-3, the J gene TRBJ2-7, with 8 bases aligning to TRBD1. J was trimmed by 5 bases and V by 6 bases; bases with no gene match: 3. The germline V gene encodes CDR1 ENHRY and CDR2 SYGVKD. There are 12 residues in the CDR3. CDR3 nucleotide sequence: TGTGCCATCAGCAGGGGGCCGGACGAGCAGTACTTC. This encodes CAISRGPDEQYF.

The genes are TRBV7-6 and TRBJ2-7, with D perhaps assigned TRBD1 or TRBD2 (8 bases each). The CDR3 consists of 16 residues. The germline V gene has CDR1 SGHVS and CDR2 FNYEAQ. V gave up 1 base and J gave up 0 bases, with 13 bases separating them. As DNA, the CDR3 is TGTGCCAGCAGCTTAGTTAGCGGGACAGGCTCCTACGAGCAGTACTTC. It encodes CASSLVSGTGSYEQYF.

This clone was counted between two and nine times. The rearrangement links TRBV29-1 to TRBJ1-2; D is perhaps TRBD1 (6 bases). This CDR3 spans 12 amino acids. Germline values: CDR1 SQVTM, CDR2 ANQGSEA. V was pared by 4 bases and J by 5 bases, with 11 bases between. CDR3 in amino acids: CSVGGGEYGYTF. The CDR3 DNA reads TGCAGCGTTGGAGGGGGGGAATATGGCTACACCTTC.

This clone showed up just a few times. The chain joins TRBV11-2 to TRBJ2-5; D unclear. The germline gives CDR1 SGHAT, CDR2 FQNNGV. This CDR3 spans 14 amino acids. The V end lost 4 bases, the J end lost 1 base, and 10 bases lay between the germline ends. DNA for the CDR3: TGTGCCAGCAGCTCTCGAAGGGTCCAAGAGACCCAGTACTTC. It is translated as CASSSRRVQETQYF.

This sequence joins TRBV18 and TRBJ1-4; TRBD1 aligns across 9 bases. CDR1 is KGHSH, CDR2 LQKENI, per germline. Trimming at V came to 8 bases and at J to 7 bases, leaving 5 bases not matched to a gene. The CDR3 loop spans 13 amino acids. CDR3: CASKGQGVEKLFF. The CDR3 DNA follows: TGTGCCAGCAAGGGACAGGGTGTTGAAAAACTGTTTTTT.

V gene TRBV7-2 combines with J gene TRBJ2-7, with TRBD1 identical over 7 bases. Germline V gives CDR1 SGHTA, CDR2 FQGNSA. V dropped 5 bases and J dropped 6; count of bases not matched to a gene: 4. The CDR3 is 12 residues long. In DNA form, the CDR3 reads TGTGCCAGCAGCGAAACAGGGGTCGAGCAGTACTTC. The encoded protein is CASSETGVEQYF.

V and J are TRBV24-1 and TRBJ2-7, with 7 nucleotides matching TRBD1. Germline V gene data show CDR1 as KGHDR and CDR2 as SFDVKD. This CDR3 has 16 residues. V lost 2 bases and J lost 0; bases outside the gene matches: 6. CDR3 sequence (DNA): TGTGCCACCAGTGATTCCCGGACAGGCCGCTCCTACGAGCAGTACTTC. The encoded protein is CATSDSRTGRSYEQYF.

This clone has more than one count but fewer than ten. The chain joins TRBV2 to TRBJ1-1; D gene ambiguous. Germline CDR1 SNHLY, CDR2 FYNNEI. V lost 1 base and J lost 5, with 11 bases in between. The CDR3 loop spans 14 amino acids. CDR3 sequence (DNA): TGTGCCAGCAGTGAAGGGGTCCAAAGGACTGAAGCTTTCTTT. Its translation: CASSEGVQRTEAFF.

This clone showed up just once. The chain has TRBV3-1 (or the pseudogene TRBV3-2) and TRBJ2-7; the match to TRBD2 covers 7 bases. The CDR3 loop spans 15 amino acids. CDR1 and CDR2 (germline): LGHDT, YNNKEL (reference sequence). Trimming took 1 base from V and 3 from J; bases not matched to a gene: 6. The CDR3 nucleotides read TGTGCCAGCAGCCAAGTTCGCGGGAGAGACTACGAGCAGTACTTC. Amino acids: CASSQVRGRDYEQYF.

This rearrangement joins TRBV18 to TRBJ1-3, with TRBD1 matching 8 bases. This CDR3 comprises 18 residues. CDR1 and CDR2 from the germline V gene are KGHSH and LQKENI. The junction had 10 bases not matched to a gene; V was cut back by 2 bases and J by 1 base. For the CDR3, the DNA is TGTGCCAGCTCACCAAAGTCGGACAGGGCGACGTCTGGAAACACCATATATTTT. Translated: CASSPKSDRATSGNTIYF. Complete variable domain (other parts from reference TRBV18 and TRBJ1-3): NAGVMQNPRHLVRRRGQEARLRCSPMKGHSHVYWYRQLPEEGLKFMVYLQKENIIDESGMPKERFSAEFPKEGPSILRIQQVVRGDSAAYFCASSPKSDRATSGNTIYFGEGSWLTVV.

This chain uses TRBV12-3 or TRBV12-4 with TRBJ2-6; D remains unclear. The ends were cut back, 3 bases at V and 0 bases at J, with 0 bases in the middle. The CDR3 is made up of 13 amino acids. CDR3 nucleotides: TGTGCCAGCAGTTTCTCTGGGGCCAACGTCCTGACTTTC. It encodes CASSFSGANVLTF.

This clone was found once. V is TRBV2 and J is TRBJ2-1; D is undetermined. The V gene lost 4 bases and the J gene lost 10 bases, with 11 bases spanning the gap. The CDR3 extends over 12 amino acids. Per germline, CDR1 SNHLY and CDR2 FYNNEI. The CDR3 loop reads CASSVSSREQFF. DNA for the CDR3: TGTGCCAGCAGTGTATCCTCGAGGGAGCAGTTCTTC.

The chain couples TRBV6-5 to TRBJ1-1, with 7 bases aligning to TRBD1. V was pared by 6 bases and J by 6 bases, with 4 bases of the junction left unmatched. Germline CDR1 is MNHEY and CDR2 is SVGAGI. The CDR3 totals 12 residues. CDR3: CASRTGASEAFF. The CDR3 DNA is TGTGCCAGCAGAACAGGGGCCTCTGAAGCTTTCTTT.

The chain employs TRBV28 and TRBJ1-2; possibly TRBD1 for D (6 bases). The V gene's germline CDR1 is MDHEN and CDR2 SYDVKM. Trimming took off 8 bases at V and 4 bases at J, with 20 bases between the two ends. CDR3 length equals 15 residues. In DNA, the CDR3 is TGTGCCAGCTCAACGCTAGGGGGAAACTCCTATGGCTACACCTTC. This sequence encodes CASSTLGGNSYGYTF.

J is TRBJ2-1 and V is TRBV29-1; D is possibly TRBD1 (6 bases). This CDR3 has 12 amino acids. Between the trimmed V and J ends, which lost 8 bases and 9 bases, there was a span of 17 bases. Germline CDR1 is SQVTM and CDR2 is ANQGSEA. The CDR3 sequence: CSIQTGPIEQFF. DNA for the CDR3: TGCAGCATACAGACAGGCCCCATTGAGCAGTTCTTC.

The gene calls are TRBV5-5 and TRBJ2-1, with D perhaps matching TRBD1 (6 bases). Germline V CDR1 and CDR2: SGHKS, YYEKEE (reference sequence). The CDR3 covers 16 residues. The V and J ends lost 6 bases and 0 bases respectively, with 16 bases between them. The CDR3 loop reads CASNPQTGFSYNEQFF. DNA for the CDR3: TGTGCCAGCAACCCCCAGACAGGTTTCTCCTACAATGAGCAGTTCTTC.

V is TRBV14 and J is TRBJ2-7; 11 bases fit TRBD2. Germline trimming cut 6 bases from V and 2 bases from J; bases unmatched to any gene: 3. The CDR3 runs 14 residues. The germline CDR1 and CDR2 sequences are SGHDN and FVKESK. The CDR3 DNA follows: TGTGCCAGCAGACCGACTAGCGGGGCCTACGAGCAGTACTTC. Translation: CASRPTSGAYEQYF. The complete variable domain, with remaining parts taken from reference TRBV14 and TRBJ2-7, reads EAGVTQFPSHSVIEKGQTVTLRCDPISGHDNLYWYRRVMGKEIKFLLHFVKESKQDESGMPNNRFLAERTGGTYSTLKVQPAELEDSGVYFCASRPTSGAYEQYFGPGTRLTVT.

V is TRBV2 and J is TRBJ1-2; D is perhaps TRBD1 (6 bases). In germline, CDR1 is SNHLY, CDR2 FYNNEI. V lost 7 bases and J 2 bases, leaving 11 bases between the germline ends. This CDR3 has 13 residues. Here the CDR3 DNA reads TGTGCCAGCATTAGGGGGGACAACTATGGCTACACCTTC. Translating gives CASIRGDNYGYTF.

This clone showed up just a few times. The genes are TRBV9 and TRBJ2-2; no clear D. V shed 2 bases and J shed 8 bases, with 13 bases lying between them. The CDR3 loop spans 14 amino acids. Germline CDR1 reads SGDLS; CDR2 reads YYNGEE. CDR3 DNA: TGTGCCAGCAGCGTCCTAAGCTCGGCTGGGGAGCTGTTTTTT. It specifies CASSVLSSAGELFF.

The V gene is TRBV28, the J gene TRBJ1-5; tentative D call: TRBD1 (5 bases). Trimming cost V 6 bases and J 4 bases, with 13 bases left between them. The V gene's germline CDR1 is MDHEN and CDR2 SYDVKM. The CDR3 is 14 residues long. CDR3 sequence: CASRSTVGNQPQHF. CDR3 DNA sequence: TGTGCCAGCAGATCGACAGTCGGAAATCAGCCCCAGCATTTT.

V usage is TRBV3-1 (or the pseudogene TRBV3-2) and J usage is TRBJ2-1; possibly TRBD2 for D (5 bases). Germline V gives CDR1 LGHDT, CDR2 YNNKEL (reference sequence). CDR3 length: 13 amino acids. Trimming took off 4 bases at V and 8 bases at J, with 12 bases between the two ends. The CDR3 DNA sequence: TGTGCCAGCAGCCTAGGCAGGCGGGATGAGCAGTTCTTC. Residues: CASSLGRRDEQFF.

The chain couples TRBV6-6 to TRBJ2-3; D call uncertain. From germline, CDR1 is MNHNY and CDR2 SVGAGI (reference sequence). Trimming left V 5 bases short and J 0 bases short, with 9 bases between. The CDR3 spans 14 residues. The CDR3 loop reads CASSGQGSTDTQYF. The DNA of the CDR3 is TGTGCCAGCAGTGGTCAAGGTAGCACAGATACGCAGTATTTT.

V usage is TRBV18 and J usage is TRBJ2-2; D not certain. The CDR3 totals 15 residues. Germline V gene data show CDR1 as KGHSH and CDR2 as LQKENI. Trimming took 1 base from V and 17 from J, leaving 23 bases between them. The CDR3: CASSPRPSSTGTVFF. The CDR3 DNA reads as TGTGCCAGCTCACCACGACCATCAAGCACCGGTACGGTTTTTTTT.